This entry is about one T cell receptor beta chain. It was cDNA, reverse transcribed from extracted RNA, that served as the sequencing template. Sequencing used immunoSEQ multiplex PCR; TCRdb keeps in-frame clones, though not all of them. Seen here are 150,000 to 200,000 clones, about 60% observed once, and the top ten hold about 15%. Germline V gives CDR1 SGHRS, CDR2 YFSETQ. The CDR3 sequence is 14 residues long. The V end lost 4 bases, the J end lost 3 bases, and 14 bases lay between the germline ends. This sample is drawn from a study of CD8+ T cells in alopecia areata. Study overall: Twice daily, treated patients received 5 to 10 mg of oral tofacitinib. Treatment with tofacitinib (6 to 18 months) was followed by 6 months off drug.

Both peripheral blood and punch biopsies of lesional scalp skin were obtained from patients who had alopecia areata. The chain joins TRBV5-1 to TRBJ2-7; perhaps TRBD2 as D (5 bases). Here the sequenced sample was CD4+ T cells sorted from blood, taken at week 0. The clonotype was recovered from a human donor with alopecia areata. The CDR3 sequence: CASSPGPEGYEQYF. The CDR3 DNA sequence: TGCGCCAGCAGCCCCGGACCCGAGGGCTACGAGCAGTACTTC.